The clone carrying this TCR beta chain was counted between two and nine times. The antigen is undetermined. Staff drew approximately 9.1 milliliters of peripheral blood from each donor. This record belongs to a study of blood T cells in healthy people across ages. In the study overall: The capture of about one barcoded beta molecule per two T cells was achieved by template switching.

A sample-barcoded 5' primer and a J-beta primer mix were used in a second PCR of roughly 6 to 11 cycles. Every single cDNA molecule received a tag from a template-switch adaptor with 12 random nucleotides. TCRdb re-called the 5' RACE reads with MiXCR, one entry per CDR3 protein. The data contain 1.5 million to 2 million distinct CDR3 sequences, around half of them singletons. The CDR3 covers 17 residues. Per germline, CDR1 DFQATT and CDR2 SNEGSKA (reference sequence). Losses at the gene ends were 6 bases for V and 0 bases for J; bases not matched to a gene: 7. General study findings and limits: Naive T cell percentage and TCR beta diversity correlated strongly.

The specimen was blood. The TCR comes from a woman aged 40 to 50 in good health. The chain couples TRBV20-1 to TRBJ2-3; 15 bases align to TRBD2. CDR3 nucleotides: TGCAGTGCCCCCGGGACTAGCGGGGGGACTAGCACAGATACGCAGTATTTT. Residues: CSAPGTSGGTSTDTQYF.